The 24 T cell receptor beta chains reported below all come from one sample, sequenced in a study of T cell responses to AZD1222 COVID-19 vaccine. Sequenced by immunoSEQ multiplex PCR; TCRdb stores in-frame clones only, minus some. Of 70,000 to 100,000 clones in the sample, 70% to 90% are singletons; the top ten hold 3.4%. The source material was peripheral blood, sampled 28 days after the second AZD1222 dose. These receptors all come from an adult who received the AZD1222 COVID-19 vaccine.

The chain recombines TRBV5-1 with TRBJ2-1; 9 bases map to TRBD1. The ends lost 3 bases at V and 1 base at J; junction bases unmatched: 5. The length of the CDR3 is 16 residues. Per the germline V gene, CDR1 is SGHRS and CDR2 is YFSETQ. CDR3 loop: CASSSGTGLSYNEQFF. CDR3 coding DNA: TGCGCCAGCAGCTCCGGGACAGGGCTGTCCTACAATGAGCAGTTCTTC.

V gene TRBV7-9 combines with J gene TRBJ2-5, with a possible D match to TRBD2 (5 bases). Per the germline V gene, CDR1 is SEHNR and CDR2 is FQNEAQ (reference sequence). This CDR3 is 14 amino acids long. V lost 7 bases and J 3 bases, leaving 15 bases between the germline ends. CDR3 region: CASKVASGEETQYF. CDR3 DNA: TGTGCCAGCAAGGTAGCGAGCGGCGAAGAGACCCAGTACTTC.

The CDR3 protein is CASSATPGQVSSGANVLTF. The CDR3, as DNA: TGCGCCAGCAGCGCAACACCGGGACAGGTCTCATCTGGGGCCAACGTCCTGACTTTC. The chain recombines TRBV5-1 with TRBJ2-6; the match to TRBD1 covers 8 bases. V trimming: 4 bases; J trimming: 1 base; junction bases outside the gene matches: 13. The length of the CDR3 is 19 residues. In germline, CDR1 is SGHRS, CDR2 YFSETQ.

The gene calls are TRBV7-2 and TRBJ2-5, with no clear D. This CDR3 is built from 13 residues. CDR1 is SGHTA, CDR2 FQGNSA, per germline. The germline V and J ends were trimmed by 2 bases and 5 bases, with 9 bases remaining between them. The CDR3 loop reads CASSLNQVETQYF. The CDR3 DNA reads TGTGCCAGCAGCTTAAACCAAGTGGAGACCCAGTACTTC. The entire variable domain, with the rest obtained from reference TRBV7-2 and TRBJ2-5, is as follows: GAGVSQSPSNKVTEKGKDVELRCDPISGHTALYWYRQSLGQGLEFLIYFQGNSAPDKSGLPSDRFSAERTGGSVSTLTIQRTQQEDSAVYLCASSLNQVETQYFGPGTRLLVL.

The chain recombines TRBV12-3 or TRBV12-4 with TRBJ2-4; D perhaps matches TRBD2 (5 bases). The CDR3 sequence is 12 residues long. Trimming took 8 bases from V and 0 from J, leaving 5 bases between them. This chain's CDR3 is CASGLAKNIQYF. CDR3 DNA sequence: TGTGCCAGCGGACTAGCCAAAAACATTCAGTACTTC.

V usage is TRBV24-1 and J usage is TRBJ2-2; D possibly corresponds to TRBD2 (5 bases). CDR3 length equals 14 residues. V lost 4 bases and J lost 5, with 10 bases in between. Germline V gene data show CDR1 as KGHDR and CDR2 as SFDVKD. CDR3 loop: CATSDPGLTGELFF. The CDR3, as DNA: TGTGCCACCAGTGACCCCGGACTTACCGGGGAGCTGTTTTTT.

The chain joins TRBV19 to TRBJ1-2, with 8 bases matching TRBD1. This CDR3 has 14 amino acids. Germline V CDR1 and CDR2: LNHDA, SQIVND (reference sequence). V lost 6 bases and J lost 4; bases outside the gene matches: 7. The CDR3 is CASSIGQGGYGYTF. CDR3 DNA: TGTGCCAGTAGCATTGGACAGGGTGGCTATGGCTACACCTTC.

The CDR3 sequence is CASSPGLEREQYF. The CDR3 region has the DNA TGTGCCAGCTCACCCGGACTAGAGCGCGAGCAGTACTTC. The genes are TRBV18 and TRBJ2-7; 7 bases match TRBD2. The CDR3 runs to 13 residues. CDR1 is KGHSH, CDR2 LQKENI, per germline. The V gene end was trimmed by 3 bases and the J gene end by 6 bases; junction bases not matched to a gene: 5.

The chain employs TRBV7-2 and TRBJ2-7; 10 bases are shared with TRBD2. Losses at the gene ends were 4 bases for V and 1 base for J; bases not matched to a gene: 10. Germline lookup yields CDR1 SGHTA and CDR2 FQGNSA. The CDR3 has 17 residues. The CDR3, as DNA: TGTGCCAGCAGCTCCCCCAGCGGGAGGGAAGGGTCCTACGAGCAGTACTTC. Protein sequence: CASSSPSGREGSYEQYF.

This clone appeared a single time. The chain joins TRBV5-1 to TRBJ1-2; 9 bases align to TRBD1. There are 14 residues in the CDR3. Germline CDR1 SGHRS, CDR2 YFSETQ. The ends lost 4 bases at V and 6 bases at J; junction bases unmatched: 7. The CDR3 bases are TGCGCCAGCAGCATCCGGACAGGGGTAGATGGCTACACCTTC. Its protein product is CASSIRTGVDGYTF.

The chain links TRBV7-9 to TRBJ2-1, with D perhaps TRBD1 (5 bases). CDR1 and CDR2 from the germline V gene are SEHNR and FQNEAQ (reference sequence). The length of the CDR3 is 14 residues. V gave up 7 bases and J gave up 3 bases, with 13 bases separating them. The CDR3 loop reads CASTLQGFYNEQFF. In DNA form, the CDR3 reads TGTGCCAGCACCCTTCAGGGTTTCTACAATGAGCAGTTCTTC. Full variable domain (missing parts from reference TRBV7-9 and TRBJ2-1): DTGVSQNPRHKITKRGQNVTFRCDPISEHNRLYWYRQTLGQGPEFLTYFQNEAQLEKSRLLSDRFSAERPKGSFSTLEIQRTEQGDSAMYLCASTLQGFYNEQFFGPGTRLTVL.

V gene TRBV25-1 combines with J gene TRBJ1-2; possible D gene TRBD1, 6 bases. V lost 3 bases and J lost 2, with 10 bases in between. Germline CDR1 and CDR2: MGHDK and SYGVNS. The CDR3 extends over 14 amino acids. The CDR3 here is CASSDPTGNYGYTF. The CDR3 coding sequence is TGTGCCAGCAGTGACCCGACAGGAAACTATGGCTACACCTTC.

The CDR3 protein is CASSIVRGDEQYF. CDR3 in DNA: TGTGCCAGTAGTATAGTACGGGGTGACGAGCAGTACTTC. The genes are TRBV19 and TRBJ2-7, with D possibly TRBD2 on 5 matching bases. The ends were cut back, 1 base at V and 5 bases at J, with 9 bases in the middle. The CDR3 length is 13 residues. CDR1 is LNHDA and CDR2 is SQIVND in the germline V gene (reference sequence).

The CDR3 DNA reads as TGCGCCAGCAGCCAGGTATTTGACACCGGGGAGCTGTTTTTT. It is translated as CASSQVFDTGELFF. This chain uses TRBV4-3 with TRBJ2-2; D remains unclear. The CDR3 has 14 amino acids. V lost 3 bases to trimming and J lost 3 bases, with 8 bases between them. Germline-derived CDR1 and CDR2 are LGHNA and YSLEER.

The V gene is TRBV28, the J gene TRBJ2-1; D gene unclear. The CDR3 has 13 residues. Germline CDR1 MDHEN, CDR2 SYDVKM. V was clipped by 5 bases and J by 5 bases, with 10 bases between them. The CDR3 region is CASSIAGDNEQFF. The CDR3 region has the DNA TGTGCCAGCAGTATCGCAGGAGACAATGAGCAGTTCTTC.

The V gene is TRBV18, the J gene TRBJ2-3; D gene uncertain. Per germline, CDR1 KGHSH and CDR2 LQKENI. This CDR3 is built from 16 residues. Between the trimmed V and J ends, which lost 6 bases and 1 base, there was a span of 17 bases. The CDR3 region has the DNA TGTGCCAGCTCTCCGCTCCTGTCAGGCGGCACAGATACGCAGTATTTT. As protein: CASSPLLSGGTDTQYF.

The genes are TRBV27 and TRBJ1-6, with TRBD1 matching over 8 bases. The CDR3 extends over 16 amino acids. Germline V lookup: CDR1 MNHEY, CDR2 SMNVEV (reference sequence). V was pared by 5 bases and J by 10 bases, with 13 bases of the junction left unmatched. The DNA for the CDR3 is TGTGCCAGCAGTCCCCCCTTGGACAGGGAGGGGTCACCCCTCCACTTT. Its protein is CASSPPLDREGSPLHF.

The rearrangement uses TRBV14 and TRBJ2-1; 11 nucleotides align to TRBD2. V gave up 0 bases and J gave up 7 bases; unmatched junction bases: 11. Germline V gene lookup returns CDR1 SGHDN and CDR2 FVKESK. The length of the CDR3 is 18 residues. CDR3 region: CASSQDLGTSGRSNEQFF. CDR3 coding DNA: TGTGCCAGCAGCCAAGATCTTGGGACTAGCGGTCGTTCGAATGAGCAGTTCTTC.

The rearrangement joins TRBV10-3 to TRBJ2-1; 7 nucleotides match TRBD2. The CDR3 spans 16 residues. CDR1 is ENHRY, CDR2 SYGVKD, per germline. V shed 4 bases and J 7 bases; nucleotides not matched to a gene: 13. The DNA for the CDR3 is TGTGCCATCAGTGCTCCCGACCTAGCGGTGGGAAATGAGCAGTTCTTC. The encoded protein is CAISAPDLAVGNEQFF.

The chain combines TRBV28 with TRBJ1-2; 7 bases fit TRBD1. This CDR3 region has 12 residues. In germline, CDR1 is MDHEN, CDR2 SYDVKM. J lost 9 bases, V lost 5 bases, and 6 bases had no gene match. In nucleotides, the CDR3 is TGTGCCAGCAGTCGAAACAGGGGCCGCTACACCTTC. It specifies CASSRNRGRYTF.

The chain combines TRBV5-4 with TRBJ1-4; D gene uncertain. The germline gives CDR1 SGHNT, CDR2 YYREEE (reference sequence). The CDR3 contains 15 residues. The V gene lost 3 bases and the J gene lost 0 bases, with 9 bases spanning the gap. The CDR3 DNA follows: TGTGCCAGCAGCTCGGCCGGGACAACTAATGAAAAACTGTTTTTT. This codes for CASSSAGTTNEKLFF.

This chain uses TRBV28 with TRBJ2-3, with D tentatively TRBD2 (6 bases). This CDR3 region has 11 residues. The germline V and J ends were trimmed by 4 bases and 12 bases, with 11 bases remaining between them. Looked up from germline, CDR1 is MDHEN and CDR2 is SYDVKM. CDR3 amino acids: CASSWARGQYF. CDR3 DNA sequence: TGTGCCAGCAGTTGGGCGCGGGGTCAGTATTTT.

The rearrangement uses TRBV24-1 and TRBJ2-2; the D gene is possibly TRBD2 (6 bases). Trimming left V 4 bases short and J 7 bases short, with 18 bases between. Germline V gene lookup returns CDR1 KGHDR and CDR2 SFDVKD. This CDR3 is 16 amino acids long. In DNA, the CDR3 is TGTGCCACCAGTGACCAGCCAGGGAGGAAGGACGGGGAGCTGTTTTTT. Translated: CATSDQPGRKDGELFF.

This clone came up once. V gene TRBV24-1 combines with J gene TRBJ2-3, with D unresolved. This CDR3 is 14 amino acids long. Germline V CDR1 and CDR2: KGHDR, SFDVKD. Trimming took off 3 bases at V and 4 bases at J, with 10 bases between the two ends. As DNA, the CDR3 is TGTGCCACCAGTGATGATGTCCCGGCAGATACGCAGTATTTT. This sequence encodes CATSDDVPADTQYF.